A single sample is the source of the 5 T cell receptor beta chains below, sequenced in a study of siplizumab effects on memory and regulatory T cells. The mixed lymphocyte reaction cells were held in coculture (37°C) for over 5 days. Libraries were prepared by immunoSEQ multiplex PCR; TCRdb keeps only in-frame clonotypes and omits some of them. The table includes roughly 14,000 clones, approximately 49% detected once. Antigen specificity for these receptors is unknown. The source material was CFSE-low (dividing) CD4+ T cells sorted from an allogeneic mixed lymphocyte reaction. The receptors come from a human donor in good health; the cells came from an allogeneic mixed lymphocyte reaction.

V usage is TRBV12-5 and J usage is TRBJ1-1; D is unclear. Trimming left V 2 bases short and J 2 bases short, with 9 bases between. Germline values: CDR1 LGHNT, CDR2 FRNRAP. This CDR3 region has 14 residues. The CDR3 here is CASGLTLGNTEAFF. CDR3 in DNA: TGTGCTAGTGGTTTGACCCTAGGAAACACTGAAGCTTTCTTT.

The CDR3 bases are TGCGCCAGCAGGCGTTCCGTAGCGGGAGGGTTCAATGAGCAGTTCTTC. Its translation: CASRRSVAGGFNEQFF. This chain connects TRBV5-1 to TRBJ2-1; 11 bases match TRBD2. The V segment lost 5 bases and the J segment 6 bases; nucleotides outside the gene matches: 10. The CDR3 has 16 amino acids. Per germline, CDR1 SGHRS and CDR2 YFSETQ.

The V gene is TRBV5-5, the J gene TRBJ1-1; the D gene is possibly TRBD1 (5 bases). V gave up 3 bases and J gave up 6 bases, with 12 bases separating them. This CDR3 comprises 13 residues. CDR1 and CDR2 from the germline V gene are SGHKS and YYEKEE (reference sequence). The CDR3 DNA sequence: TGTGCCAGCAGCTCGGGACGGGGGGCTGAAGCTTTCTTT. It encodes CASSSGRGAEAFF.

The CDR3 DNA reads as TGTGCCATCAGTGTGGGCAGCGGGAGGGGGAATGAGCAGTTCTTC. It translates to CAISVGSGRGNEQFF. The chain combines TRBV10-3 with TRBJ2-1, with TRBD2 identical over 10 bases. This CDR3 has 15 residues. Germline V lookup: CDR1 ENHRY, CDR2 SYGVKD. Germline trimming cut 4 bases from V and 7 bases from J; bases unmatched to any gene: 7.

The V gene is TRBV7-2, the J gene TRBJ1-6; D gene ambiguous. Germline V CDR1 and CDR2: SGHTA, FQGNSA. Trimming took 1 base from V and 0 from J, leaving 10 bases between them. The CDR3 has 17 amino acids. The CDR3 region has the DNA TGTGCCAGCAGCTTAGTCCCCAGCTACTCCTATAATTCACCCCTCCACTTT. Translating it yields CASSLVPSYSYNSPLHF.